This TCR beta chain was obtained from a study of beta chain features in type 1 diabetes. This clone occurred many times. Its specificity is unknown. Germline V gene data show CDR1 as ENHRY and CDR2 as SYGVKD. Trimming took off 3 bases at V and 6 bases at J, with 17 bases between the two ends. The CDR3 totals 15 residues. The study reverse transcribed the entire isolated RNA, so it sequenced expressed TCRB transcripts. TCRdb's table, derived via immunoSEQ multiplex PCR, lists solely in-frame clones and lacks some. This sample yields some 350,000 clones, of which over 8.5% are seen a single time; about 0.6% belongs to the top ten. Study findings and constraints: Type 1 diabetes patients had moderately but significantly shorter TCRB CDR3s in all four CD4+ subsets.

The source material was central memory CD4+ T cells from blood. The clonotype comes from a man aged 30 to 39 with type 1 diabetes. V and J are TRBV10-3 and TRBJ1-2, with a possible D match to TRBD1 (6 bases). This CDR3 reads CAISDEGGTRNGYTF. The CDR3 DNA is TGTGCCATCAGTGATGAGGGCGGGACAAGAAATGGCTACACCTTC.